The 30 T cell receptor beta chains presented below share a single source sample, sequenced in a study of blood T cell repertoires in COVID-19. Produced via immunoSEQ multiplex PCR; TCRdb's table is partial and in-frame only. The table has hundreds of thousands of clones, more than 60% seen once; the top ten hold roughly 4%. Sequenced material: peripheral blood. Every receptor here comes from a woman aged 35 to 49 with active or convalescent COVID-19.

The J gene is TRBJ1-6, the V gene TRBV7-9, with a weak D call TRBD1 (6 bases). Germline lookup yields CDR1 SEHNR and CDR2 FQNEAQ (reference sequence). V lost 4 bases and J lost 4, with 17 bases in between. This CDR3 has 17 amino acids. CDR3 coding DNA: TGTGCCAGCAGCTCCGTCTGGGAGGGGGGTTATAATTCACCCCTCCACTTT. Protein product: CASSSVWEGGYNSPLHF.

The CDR3 sequence: CASSTGQGAALYGYTF. The DNA for the CDR3 is TGCGCCAGCAGCACAGGACAGGGGGCAGCTCTTTATGGCTACACCTTC. The rearrangement links TRBV5-1 to TRBJ1-2; 11 bases agree with TRBD1. J lost 5 bases, V lost 4 bases, and 10 bases had no gene match. The germline V gene has CDR1 SGHRS and CDR2 YFSETQ. The CDR3 extends over 16 amino acids. The whole variable domain, filled in from reference TRBV5-1 and TRBJ1-2, reads KAGVTQTPRYLIKTRGQQVTLSCSPISGHRSVSWYQQTPGQGLQFLFEYFSETQRNKGNFPGRFSGRQFSNSRSEMNVSTLELGDSALYLCASSTGQGAALYGYTFGSGTRLTVV.

This chain joins TRBV6-5 and TRBJ2-5, with D perhaps matching TRBD2 (5 bases). V lost 7 bases and J 3 bases, leaving 9 bases between the germline ends. CDR3 length equals 12 residues. Germline CDR1 reads MNHEY; CDR2 reads SVGAGI. The CDR3 coding sequence is TGTGCCAGCAATAACGGGGAAGAGACCCAGTACTTC. This sequence encodes CASNNGEETQYF.

The chain combines TRBV7-9 with TRBJ1-6, with a weak D call TRBD1 (5 bases). Between the trimmed V and J ends, which lost 1 base and 7 bases, there was a span of 11 bases. In germline, CDR1 is SEHNR, CDR2 FQNEAQ (reference sequence). The CDR3 sequence is 15 residues long. CDR3 sequence: CASSLDQGWNSPLHF. CDR3 nucleotide sequence: TGTGCCAGCAGCTTAGATCAGGGTTGGAATTCACCCCTCCACTTT.

This sequence joins TRBV5-1 and TRBJ1-6; D is possibly TRBD1 (5 bases). The CDR3 contains 13 residues. Germline V gene data show CDR1 as SGHRS and CDR2 as YFSETQ. V lost 3 bases and J lost 6, with 7 bases in between. CDR3 DNA: TGCGCCAGCAGCTATGACAGTAATTCACCCCTCCACTTT. Amino acid sequence: CASSYDSNSPLHF.

The CDR3 sequence: CASSFGTGVDTQYF. The CDR3 coding sequence is TGTGCCAGCAGCTTCGGGACAGGCGTGGATACGCAGTATTTT. The V and J genes are TRBV7-2 and TRBJ2-3; 8 bases map to TRBD1. The CDR3 loop spans 14 amino acids. Looked up from germline, CDR1 is SGHTA and CDR2 is FQGNSA. The J segment lost 6 bases and the V segment lost 3 bases, leaving 5 bases of the junction unmatched.

This clone showed up just a few times. The chain employs TRBV19 and TRBJ1-1; D perhaps matches TRBD1 (5 bases). V dropped 6 bases and J dropped 5 bases, with 16 bases sitting between them. CDR1 is LNHDA, CDR2 SQIVND, per germline (reference sequence). The CDR3 runs 14 residues. The CDR3 DNA follows: TGTGCCAGTAGCACGGGGGAGTGGAGAACTGAAGCTTTCTTT. This sequence encodes CASSTGEWRTEAFF. Variable domain in full (rest from reference TRBV19 and TRBJ1-1): DGGITQSPKYLFRKEGQNVTLSCEQNLNHDAMYWYRQDPGQGLRLIYYSQIVNDFQKGDIAEGYSVSREKKESFPLTVTSAQKNPTAFYLCASSTGEWRTEAFFGQGTRLTVV.

Here the CDR3 reads CASSYPTGNQPQHF. The CDR3 DNA is TGTGCCAGCAGTTACCCCACAGGGAATCAGCCCCAGCATTTT. This sequence joins TRBV6-2 or TRBV6-3 and TRBJ1-5; TRBD1 is a possible D gene (6 bases). Germline CDR1 and CDR2: MNHEY and SVGEGT. Trimming pared 2 bases from V and 4 bases from J, leaving 9 bases between. The CDR3 spans 14 residues.

The chain recombines TRBV9 with TRBJ1-3, with D hard to call. V shed 2 bases and J shed 0 bases, with 3 bases lying between them. There are 13 residues in the CDR3. Looked up from germline, CDR1 is SGDLS and CDR2 is YYNGEE. The CDR3 loop is CASSVRSGNTIYF. The CDR3 bases are TGTGCCAGCAGCGTTCGCTCTGGAAACACCATATATTTT.

The genes are TRBV5-1 and TRBJ1-6; D might be TRBD1 (6 bases). The germline gives CDR1 SGHRS, CDR2 YFSETQ. The CDR3 runs to 15 residues. The ends were cut back, 5 bases at V and 0 bases at J, with 9 bases in the middle. CDR3 nucleotides: TGCGCCAGCAGGCAGGGGAGCTCCTATAATTCACCCCTCCACTTT. As protein: CASRQGSSYNSPLHF.

V is TRBV4-2 and J is TRBJ1-2; perhaps TRBD1 as D (6 bases). CDR1 and CDR2 from the germline V gene are LGHNA and YNFKEQ. The CDR3 spans 16 residues. The V end lost 2 bases, the J end lost 2 bases, and 15 bases lay between the germline ends. The CDR3 region has the DNA TGTGCCAGCAGCCAATCCCAGGGTGGGGGCAACTATGGCTACACCTTC. Its protein product is CASSQSQGGGNYGYTF.

A remark on this clone: Other nucleotide sequences in the sample specify the same CDR3. The chain couples TRBV7-9 to TRBJ1-6; D gene uncertain. V was shortened by 0 bases and J by 9 bases, with 12 bases between the two germline ends. Germline loops: CDR1 SEHNR, CDR2 FQNEAQ (reference sequence). The CDR3 covers 15 residues. The CDR3 sequence is CASSLALGEGSPLHF. The CDR3 bases are TGTGCCAGCAGCTTAGCCCTCGGGGAGGGTTCACCCCTCCACTTT.

The V and J genes are TRBV20-1 and TRBJ2-3; TRBD2 agrees at 11 bases. The CDR3 has 15 amino acids. The ends lost 3 bases at V and 5 bases at J; junction bases unmatched: 7. CDR1 DFQATT and CDR2 SNEGSKA come from the germline V gene (reference sequence). The CDR3 reads CSASGLAGGIDTQYF. The CDR3 coding sequence is TGCAGTGCTAGTGGTTTAGCGGGGGGGATAGATACGCAGTATTTT.

The genes are TRBV27 and TRBJ2-3; 7 bases line up with TRBD2. The V segment lost 3 bases and the J segment 2 bases; nucleotides outside the gene matches: 2. The V gene's germline CDR1 is MNHEY and CDR2 SMNVEV (reference sequence). The CDR3 is 14 amino acids. CDR3 sequence reads: CASSLRGNTDTQYF. The CDR3, as DNA: TGTGCCAGCAGTTTGCGGGGGAACACAGATACGCAGTATTTT.

The chain combines TRBV10-1 with TRBJ1-2; D uncertain. The CDR3 contains 13 residues. The ends were cut back, 0 bases at V and 3 bases at J, with 5 bases in the middle. CDR1 and CDR2 (germline): WNHNN, SYGVQD (reference sequence). The CDR3 loop reads CASSESGDYGYTF. The CDR3 bases are TGCGCCAGCAGTGAGTCGGGAGACTATGGCTACACCTTC.

V and J are TRBV19 and TRBJ2-1, with TRBD1 matching 9 bases. The V gene's germline CDR1 is LNHDA and CDR2 SQIVND (reference sequence). With V trimmed by 6 bases and J by 10 bases, 16 bases remained unmatched. The CDR3 totals 16 residues. In DNA form, the CDR3 reads TGTGCCAGTAGAAGCCCGGGACAGGGAGGGGGAGAAGAGCAGTTCTTC. Its translation: CASRSPGQGGGEEQFF.

The V gene is TRBV2, the J gene TRBJ1-3; 8 bases fit TRBD1. CDR3 size: 14 residues. Germline lookup yields CDR1 SNHLY and CDR2 FYNNEI. The V gene end was trimmed by 6 bases and the J gene end by 2 bases; junction bases not matched to a gene: 3. The CDR3 DNA reads TGTGCCAGCAGAGACAGGGGCCCTGGAAACACCATATATTTT. This encodes CASRDRGPGNTIYF.

The chain links TRBV7-9 to TRBJ1-5; a possible D gene is TRBD1 (6 bases). This CDR3 region has 14 residues. Trimming cost V 5 bases and J 4 bases, with 12 bases left between them. Germline CDR1 is SEHNR and CDR2 is FQNEAQ (reference sequence). The DNA of the CDR3 is TGTGCCAGCAGCCGCGGACAGAGTAATCAGCCCCAGCATTTT. It codes for CASSRGQSNQPQHF. Variable domain in full (rest from reference TRBV7-9 and TRBJ1-5): DTGVSQNPRHKITKRGQNVTFRCDPISEHNRLYWYRQTLGQGPEFLTYFQNEAQLEKSRLLSDRFSAERPKGSFSTLEIQRTEQGDSAMYLCASSRGQSNQPQHFGDGTRLSIL.

The chain recombines TRBV7-2 with TRBJ1-1, with D possibly being TRBD1 (6 bases). This CDR3 spans 13 amino acids. In germline, CDR1 is SGHTA, CDR2 FQGNSA. Trimming removed 7 bases at V and 3 bases at J, with 12 bases between. CDR3 sequence: CASTEDSYTEAFF. The CDR3 coding sequence is TGTGCCAGCACTGAGGACAGTTACACTGAAGCTTTCTTT.

In its sample, this clone was seen once. This chain connects TRBV5-1 to TRBJ2-7, with TRBD1 matching over 7 bases. This CDR3 comprises 17 residues. V dropped 5 bases and J dropped 0; count of bases not matched to a gene: 14. Per the germline V gene, CDR1 is SGHRS and CDR2 is YFSETQ. The chain's CDR3 is CASRPKAPGQNSYEQYF. In DNA form, the CDR3 reads TGCGCCAGCAGGCCCAAGGCGCCGGGACAGAACTCCTACGAGCAGTACTTC. Combining the CDR3 with reference TRBV5-1 and TRBJ2-7 gives the whole variable domain KAGVTQTPRYLIKTRGQQVTLSCSPISGHRSVSWYQQTPGQGLQFLFEYFSETQRNKGNFPGRFSGRQFSNSRSEMNVSTLELGDSALYLCASRPKAPGQNSYEQYFGPGTRLTVT.

This clone was counted a single time. This chain connects TRBV4-2 to TRBJ1-1; D ambiguous. This CDR3 is 13 amino acids long. CDR1 is LGHNA and CDR2 is YNFKEQ in the germline V gene. Between the trimmed V and J ends, which lost 0 bases and 4 bases, there was a span of 6 bases. Here the CDR3 reads CASSQEYGTEAFF. CDR3 nucleotides: TGTGCCAGCAGCCAAGAATACGGCACTGAAGCTTTCTTT.

The chain employs TRBV19 and TRBJ1-2, with D maybe TRBD1 (6 bases). CDR1 and CDR2 from the germline V gene are LNHDA and SQIVND (reference sequence). Trimming removed 4 bases at V and 3 bases at J, with 12 bases between. The CDR3 consists of 14 residues. CDR3 in DNA: TGTGCCAGTAGTAAACAGGGTGCCCACTATGGCTACACCTTC. Translated: CASSKQGAHYGYTF.

J is TRBJ1-2 and V is TRBV2, with TRBD1 matching 8 bases. V was clipped by 3 bases and J by 4 bases; unmatched bases: 10. This CDR3 is 16 amino acids long. Per the germline V gene, CDR1 is SNHLY and CDR2 is FYNNEI. CDR3 loop: CASSDDPTGEVYGYTF. CDR3 nucleotide sequence: TGTGCCAGCAGTGATGACCCGACAGGGGAGGTCTATGGCTACACCTTC.

The J gene is TRBJ2-5, the V gene TRBV2; 9 positions match TRBD1. J was trimmed by 1 base and V by 6 bases; bases with no gene match: 3. The CDR3 extends over 14 amino acids. Germline loops: CDR1 SNHLY, CDR2 FYNNEI. CDR3 protein: CASRLDRGQETQYF. The CDR3 nucleotides are TGTGCCAGCAGACTGGACAGGGGCCAAGAGACCCAGTACTTC.

The chain employs TRBV18 and TRBJ2-5; no definite D call. CDR3 length equals 14 residues. Germline V lookup: CDR1 KGHSH, CDR2 LQKENI. V was shortened by 0 bases and J by 2 bases, with 7 bases between the two germline ends. CDR3 DNA: TGTGCCAGCTCACCACCGTCCAGACAAGAGACCCAGTACTTC. Translating it yields CASSPPSRQETQYF.

Only one count was recorded for this clone. The rearrangement links TRBV15 to TRBJ1-2; TRBD1 agrees at 10 bases. The CDR3 length is 15 residues. V lost 5 bases and J lost 4; bases outside the gene matches: 7. Germline assignment: CDR1 LNHNV and CDR2 YYDKDF (reference sequence). The CDR3 coding sequence is TGTGCCACCAGCTCACGGACAGGGGGTTCCTATGGCTACACCTTC. Its translation: CATSSRTGGSYGYTF.

The chain has TRBV9 and TRBJ2-5, with 8 bases fitting TRBD1. The J segment lost 2 bases and the V segment lost 3 bases, leaving 6 bases of the junction unmatched. The CDR3 is made up of 15 amino acids. Germline CDR1 reads SGDLS; CDR2 reads YYNGEE. The CDR3: CASSEGTGQQETQYF. CDR3 coding DNA: TGTGCCAGCAGCGAGGGGACAGGTCAGCAAGAGACCCAGTACTTC.

This clone has just a few counts. The chain links TRBV5-1 to TRBJ1-4; the D gene is possibly TRBD1 (5 bases). V was shortened by 3 bases and J by 8 bases, with 17 bases between the two germline ends. Germline V lookup: CDR1 SGHRS, CDR2 YFSETQ. The CDR3 totals 15 residues. CDR3 sequence: CASSSTPGGVEKLFF. The CDR3 DNA sequence: TGCGCCAGCAGCTCAACTCCGGGGGGAGTAGAAAAACTGTTTTTT.

The gene calls are TRBV30 and TRBJ1-1; TRBD1 aligns across 7 bases. This CDR3 has 13 residues. CDR1 and CDR2 from the germline V gene are GTSNPN and SVGIG (reference sequence). J lost 10 bases, V lost 3 bases, and 11 bases had no gene match. As DNA, the CDR3 is TGTGCCTGGAGCGGATCCGGGACAGCACCAGCTTTCTTT. This sequence encodes CAWSGSGTAPAFF.

The V call is TRBV28, the J call TRBJ2-7; D is possibly TRBD1 (5 bases). CDR1 is MDHEN and CDR2 is SYDVKM in the germline V gene. V lost 10 bases and J 2 bases, leaving 15 bases between the germline ends. The CDR3 has 13 residues. The CDR3 spells CATALQGTYEQYV. In nucleotides, the CDR3 is TGTGCCACCGCCCTTCAGGGAACCTACGAGCAGTACGTC.